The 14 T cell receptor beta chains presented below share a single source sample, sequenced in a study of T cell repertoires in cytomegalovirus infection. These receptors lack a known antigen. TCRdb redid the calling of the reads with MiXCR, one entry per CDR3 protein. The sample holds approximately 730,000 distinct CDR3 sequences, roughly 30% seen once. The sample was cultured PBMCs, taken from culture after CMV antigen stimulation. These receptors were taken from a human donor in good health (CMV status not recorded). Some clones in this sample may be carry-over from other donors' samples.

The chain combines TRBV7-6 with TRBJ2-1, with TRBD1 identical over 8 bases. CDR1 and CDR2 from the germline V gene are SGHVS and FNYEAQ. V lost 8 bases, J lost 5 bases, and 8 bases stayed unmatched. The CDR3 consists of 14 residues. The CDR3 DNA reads TGTGCCAGCCGCGGCAGGGGGCAAAACAATGAGCAGTTCTTC. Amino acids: CASRGRGQNNEQFF.

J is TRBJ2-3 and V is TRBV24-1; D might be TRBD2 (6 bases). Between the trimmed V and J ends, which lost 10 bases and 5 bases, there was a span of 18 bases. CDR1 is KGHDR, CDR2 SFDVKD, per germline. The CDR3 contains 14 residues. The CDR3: CATRAGGAEDTQYF. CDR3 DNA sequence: TGTGCCACTAGGGCGGGCGGGGCCGAAGATACGCAGTATTTT.

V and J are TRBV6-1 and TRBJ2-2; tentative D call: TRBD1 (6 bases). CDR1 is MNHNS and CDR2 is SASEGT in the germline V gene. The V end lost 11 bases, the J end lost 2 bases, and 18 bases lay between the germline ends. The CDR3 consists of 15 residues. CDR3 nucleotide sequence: TGTGCCGGTAGGGTGGGACACCTAAACACCGGGGAGCTGTTTTTT. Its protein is CAGRVGHLNTGELFF.

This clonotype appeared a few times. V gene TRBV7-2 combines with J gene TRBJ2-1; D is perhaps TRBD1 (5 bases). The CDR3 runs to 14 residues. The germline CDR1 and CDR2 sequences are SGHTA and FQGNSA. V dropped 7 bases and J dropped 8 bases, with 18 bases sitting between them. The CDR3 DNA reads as TGTGCCAGCATACGGACCGGACACAGCTATGAGCAGTTCTTC. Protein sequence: CASIRTGHSYEQFF.

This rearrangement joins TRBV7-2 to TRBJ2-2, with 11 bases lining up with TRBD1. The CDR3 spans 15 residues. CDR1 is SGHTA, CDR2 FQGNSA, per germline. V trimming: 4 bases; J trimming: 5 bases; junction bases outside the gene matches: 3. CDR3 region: CASSWTGGATGELFF. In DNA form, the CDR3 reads TGTGCCAGCAGCTGGACAGGGGGCGCAACCGGGGAGCTGTTTTTT. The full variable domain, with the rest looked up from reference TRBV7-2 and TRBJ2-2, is GAGVSQSPSNKVTEKGKDVELRCDPISGHTALYWYRQSLGQGLEFLIYFQGNSAPDKSGLPSDRFSAERTGGSVSTLTIQRTQQEDSAVYLCASSWTGGATGELFFGEGSRLTVL.

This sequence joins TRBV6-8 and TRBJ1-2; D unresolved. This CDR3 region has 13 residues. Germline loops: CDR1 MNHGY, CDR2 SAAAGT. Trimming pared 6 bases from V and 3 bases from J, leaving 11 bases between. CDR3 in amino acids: CASRWTRDYGYTF. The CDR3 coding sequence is TGTGCCAGCAGGTGGACGAGGGACTATGGCTACACCTTC.

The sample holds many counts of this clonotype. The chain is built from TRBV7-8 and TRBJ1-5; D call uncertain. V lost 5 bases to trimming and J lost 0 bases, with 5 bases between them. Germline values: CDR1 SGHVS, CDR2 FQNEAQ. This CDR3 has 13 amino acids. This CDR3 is CASSRSSNQPQHF. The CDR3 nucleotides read TGTGCCAGCAGCCGGTCTAGCAATCAGCCCCAGCATTTT.

This chain's CDR3 is CASSSSTRGAVYNEQFF. The CDR3, as DNA: TGTGCCAGCAGCTCCAGCACCCGGGGGGCCGTCTACAATGAGCAGTTCTTC. The chain carries TRBV7-2 and TRBJ2-1, with D maybe TRBD2 (7 bases). The V gene's germline CDR1 is SGHTA and CDR2 FQGNSA. Trimming removed 4 bases at V and 3 bases at J, with 19 bases between. The CDR3 extends over 17 amino acids.

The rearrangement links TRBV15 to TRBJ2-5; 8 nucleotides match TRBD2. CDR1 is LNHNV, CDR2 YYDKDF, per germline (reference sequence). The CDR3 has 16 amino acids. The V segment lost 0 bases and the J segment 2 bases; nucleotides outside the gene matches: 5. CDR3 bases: TGTGCCACCAGCAGAGAGCGACTAGCGCGACAAGAGACCCAGTACTTC. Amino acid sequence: CATSRERLARQETQYF.

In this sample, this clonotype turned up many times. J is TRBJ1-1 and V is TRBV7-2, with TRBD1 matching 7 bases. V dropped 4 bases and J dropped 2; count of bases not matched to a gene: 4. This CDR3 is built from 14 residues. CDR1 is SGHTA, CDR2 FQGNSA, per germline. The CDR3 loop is CASSSTGINTEAFF. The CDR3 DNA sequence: TGTGCCAGCAGCTCGACAGGGATCAACACTGAAGCTTTCTTT.

CDR3 in amino acids: CASTLLRGISEQYF. CDR3 nucleotides: TGTGCCAGCACCCTTTTGCGGGGGATTAGCGAGCAGTACTTC. The J gene is TRBJ2-7, the V gene TRBV6-1; 7 bases are shared with TRBD2. The V and J ends lost 7 bases and 6 bases, in that order; junction bases with no gene match: 12. CDR3 length: 14 amino acids. Germline assignment: CDR1 MNHNS and CDR2 SASEGT.

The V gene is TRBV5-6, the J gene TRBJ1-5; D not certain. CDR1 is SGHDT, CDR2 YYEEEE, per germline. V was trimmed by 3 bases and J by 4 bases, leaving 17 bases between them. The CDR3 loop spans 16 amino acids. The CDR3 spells CASSSLRQEINQPQHF. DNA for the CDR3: TGTGCCAGCAGCTCTCTCCGGCAGGAGATAAATCAGCCCCAGCATTTT.

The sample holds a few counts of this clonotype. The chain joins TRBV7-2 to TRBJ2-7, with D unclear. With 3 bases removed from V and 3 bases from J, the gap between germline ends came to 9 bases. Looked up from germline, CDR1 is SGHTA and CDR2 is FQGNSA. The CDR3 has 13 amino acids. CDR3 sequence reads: CASSFLLGYEQYF. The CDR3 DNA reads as TGTGCCAGCAGCTTCCTCCTGGGCTACGAGCAGTACTTC.

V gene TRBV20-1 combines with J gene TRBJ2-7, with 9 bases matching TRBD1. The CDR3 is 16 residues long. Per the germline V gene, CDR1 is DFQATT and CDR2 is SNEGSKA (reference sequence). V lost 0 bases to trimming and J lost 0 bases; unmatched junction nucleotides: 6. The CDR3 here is CSARDVGGQGSYEQYF. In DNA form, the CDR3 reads TGCAGTGCTAGAGATGTTGGGGGACAGGGCTCCTACGAGCAGTACTTC.